What follows are 15 T cell receptor beta chains derived from one specimen sequenced in a study of T cell responses to AZD1222 COVID-19 vaccine. Libraries were prepared by immunoSEQ multiplex PCR; TCRdb keeps only in-frame clonotypes and omits some of them. The sample has some 120,000 clones, approximately 84% seen once. This material consisted of peripheral blood, taken on day 0 of AZD1222 vaccination. The source of these receptors is an adult in good health.

The chain uses TRBV19 and TRBJ1-1, with 7 bases fitting TRBD1. This CDR3 region has 14 residues. The germline gives CDR1 LNHDA, CDR2 SQIVND (reference sequence). With V trimmed by 4 bases and J by 5 bases, 7 bases remained unmatched. CDR3 sequence: CASSTDRVGTEAFF. As DNA, the CDR3 is TGTGCCAGTAGTACCGACAGGGTGGGAACTGAAGCTTTCTTT. Variable domain in full (rest from reference TRBV19 and TRBJ1-1): DGGITQSPKYLFRKEGQNVTLSCEQNLNHDAMYWYRQDPGQGLRLIYYSQIVNDFQKGDIAEGYSVSREKKESFPLTVTSAQKNPTAFYLCASSTDRVGTEAFFGQGTRLTVV.

This sequence joins TRBV18 and TRBJ1-5, with 9 bases matching TRBD1. CDR1 is KGHSH, CDR2 LQKENI, per germline. The CDR3 covers 16 residues. V trimming: 2 bases; J trimming: 4 bases; junction bases outside the gene matches: 6. Here the CDR3 DNA reads TGTGCCAGCTCACCATTTACCGGGACAGGGAATCAGCCCCAGCATTTT. Its protein product is CASSPFTGTGNQPQHF.

The J gene is TRBJ2-7, the V gene TRBV9; 8 nucleotides agree with TRBD2. CDR1 and CDR2 from the germline V gene are SGDLS and YYNGEE. CDR3 size: 15 residues. Trimming removed 0 bases from V and 7 bases from J; junction bases left unmatched: 9. The CDR3 DNA is TGTGCCAGCAGCGTAGCGGGGGGGGTCGTCGGAGAGCAGTACTTC. Its protein is CASSVAGGVVGEQYF.

V is TRBV28 and J is TRBJ2-7; D unclear. The CDR3 contains 11 residues. The germline V gene encodes CDR1 MDHEN and CDR2 SYDVKM. Trimming pared 8 bases from V and 0 bases from J, leaving 5 bases between. The CDR3, as DNA: TGTGCCAGCGGGTCCTCCTACGAGCAGTACTTC. Its translation is CASGSSYEQYF.

This clone was seen only once. The chain employs TRBV12-3 or TRBV12-4 and TRBJ1-4, with a weak D call TRBD1 (6 bases). The V gene lost 6 bases and the J gene lost 7 bases, with 12 bases spanning the gap. This CDR3 has 13 amino acids. The CDR3 region has the DNA TGTGCCAGCAGGGAACAGGGAGGTGAAAAACTGTTTTTT. It yields the protein CASREQGGEKLFF.

V and J are TRBV28 and TRBJ1-1; the D is unclear. CDR1 and CDR2 from the germline V gene are MDHEN and SYDVKM. The CDR3 is made up of 13 amino acids. V was cut by 5 bases and J by 0 bases, with 7 bases left in between. The CDR3 loop reads CASSNNMNTEAFF. DNA of the CDR3: TGTGCCAGCAGTAACAATATGAACACTGAAGCTTTCTTT.

This clone appeared a few times. V and J are TRBV3-1 (or the pseudogene TRBV3-2) and TRBJ1-2; unclear D gene. Germline CDR1 is LGHDT and CDR2 is YNNKEL (reference sequence). The CDR3 has 16 amino acids. Trimming removed 1 base from V and 5 bases from J, with 17 bases in between. The CDR3 DNA is TGTGCCAGCAGCCAAGTTAATGTCCCGGCGGGGTATGGCTACACCTTC. This translates into CASSQVNVPAGYGYTF.

The rearrangement links TRBV6-5 to TRBJ1-1; D uncertain. The germline V gene has CDR1 MNHEY and CDR2 SVGAGI. The CDR3 length is 14 residues. V gave up 6 bases and J gave up 1 base, with 12 bases separating them. CDR3 sequence (DNA): TGTGCCAGCAGGCCCTCTGGGTCGAACACTGAAGCTTTCTTT. Translation gives CASRPSGSNTEAFF.

This clone appeared once. V and J are TRBV18 and TRBJ2-3, with 8 bases that match TRBD1. Germline V CDR1 and CDR2: KGHSH, LQKENI. V was clipped by 3 bases and J by 4 bases; unmatched bases: 9. CDR3 length equals 16 residues. The CDR3 DNA reads TGTGCCAGCTCACCGACAGGGGAGGTCCGTTCAGATACGCAGTATTTT. Translation gives CASSPTGEVRSDTQYF.

This chain connects TRBV11-2 to TRBJ1-5, with TRBD1 identical over 7 bases. Germline CDR1 is SGHAT and CDR2 is FQNNGV. Germline trimming cut 5 bases from V and 6 bases from J; bases unmatched to any gene: 4. This CDR3 spans 13 amino acids. CDR3 coding DNA: TGTGCCAGCAGCCGGGACAGAGGTCAGCCCCAGCATTTT. Translation: CASSRDRGQPQHF.

This clone was picked up one time. V usage is TRBV7-9 and J usage is TRBJ2-1; no clear D. With 5 bases removed from V and 6 bases from J, the gap between germline ends came to 5 bases. Per germline, CDR1 SEHNR and CDR2 FQNEAQ (reference sequence). CDR3 length equals 11 residues. The CDR3 loop is CASSVTNEQFF. For the CDR3, the DNA is TGTGCCAGCAGCGTGACCAATGAGCAGTTCTTC.

The gene calls are TRBV28 and TRBJ2-5; D is undetermined. The CDR3 loop spans 12 amino acids. V gave up 7 bases and J gave up 1 base, with 7 bases separating them. Germline V gene data show CDR1 as MDHEN and CDR2 as SYDVKM. In DNA form, the CDR3 reads TGTGCCAGCACCAGGACCCAAGAGACCCAGTACTTC. Its translation is CASTRTQETQYF. The full variable domain, its missing parts supplied by reference TRBV28 and TRBJ2-5, is DVKVTQSSRYLVKRTGEKVFLECVQDMDHENMFWYRQDPGLGLRLIYFSYDVKMKEKGDIPEGYSVSREKKERFSLILESASTNQTSMYLCASTRTQETQYFGPGTRLLVL.

The CDR3 sequence: CASSPRTGRDIQYF. The CDR3, as DNA: TGTGCCAGCAGTCCTCGGACAGGGAGGGACATTCAGTACTTC. This chain links TRBV27 with TRBJ2-4; D is possibly TRBD1 (8 bases). Trimming shortened V by 5 bases and J by 8 bases, and 16 bases separated the two germline ends. In germline, CDR1 is MNHEY, CDR2 SMNVEV (reference sequence). The CDR3 totals 14 residues.

This chain connects TRBV6-6 to TRBJ1-5; no clear D. V lost 7 bases and J 0 bases, leaving 10 bases between the germline ends. CDR3 length: 14 amino acids. In germline, CDR1 is MNHNY, CDR2 SVGAGI (reference sequence). DNA for the CDR3: TGTGCCAGCACCGAGCGTAATAGCAATCAGCCCCAGCATTTT. It translates to CASTERNSNQPQHF.

The chain carries TRBV6-5 and TRBJ2-5; 14 bases map to TRBD2. There are 14 residues in the CDR3. CDR1 MNHEY and CDR2 SVGAGI come from the germline V gene. V lost 8 bases and J lost 4; bases outside the gene matches: 3. The CDR3 DNA reads as TGTGCCAGCGGAGGGACTAGCGGGGGAGAGACCCAGTACTTC. It yields the protein CASGGTSGGETQYF.